This paragraph covers one TCR beta chain sequence. Antigen unknown. Together with a sample-barcoded 5' primer, a J-beta primer mix was included in a second PCR lasting about 7 to 11 cycles. One entry per CDR3 protein, called by TCRdb with MiXCR from the 5' RACE reads. The data show around 520,000 distinct CDR3 sequences, about 26% seen once. The data are from a study of blood T cells in healthy people across ages. Study findings and constraints: Estimated diversity that came from one million T cells was considered an underestimate.

The V gene's germline CDR1 is MGHRA and CDR2 YSYEKL. With 1 base removed from V and 2 bases from J, the gap between germline ends came to 12 bases. The CDR3 consists of 15 residues. This sample also belongs to another study, concerning T cells of mothers and their children. This second study says: A slight, non-significant increase in overlap was found for related mother-child pairs relative to unrelated pairs.

The TCR sequence derives from a boy between 2 and 15 years old in good health. Source material: blood. The rearrangement uses TRBV4-1 and TRBJ2-7; the D gene is possibly TRBD2 (6 bases). For the CDR3, the DNA is TGCGCCAGCAGCCAAGGCCCTAGCGCGACCTACGAGCAGTACTTC. This encodes CASSQGPSATYEQYF.